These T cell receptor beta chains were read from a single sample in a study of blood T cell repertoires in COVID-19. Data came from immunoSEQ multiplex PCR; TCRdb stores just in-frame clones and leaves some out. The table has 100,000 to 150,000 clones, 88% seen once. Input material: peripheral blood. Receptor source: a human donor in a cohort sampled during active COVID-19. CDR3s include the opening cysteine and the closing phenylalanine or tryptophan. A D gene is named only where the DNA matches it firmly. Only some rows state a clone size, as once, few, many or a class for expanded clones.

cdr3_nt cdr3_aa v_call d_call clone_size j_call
TGTGCCAGCAGTTTCCCCTCCGCGGGGGGGTACCGCTACACCTTC CASSFPSAGGYRYTF TRBV28 - - TRBJ1-2
TGTGCCATCAGTGAGTCACCGGTGGCGGGGAACGAGCAGTACTTC CAISESPVAGNEQYF TRBV10-3 - - TRBJ2-7
TGTGCCAGCAGCTTATTTAGCGGGGGGTCCGGGGAGCTGTTTTTT CASSLFSGGSGELFF TRBV11-1 TRBD2 - TRBJ2-2
TGCAGCGTTGTCGGCAGGGCAACAGATACGCAGTATTTT CSVVGRATDTQYF TRBV29-1 - - TRBJ2-3
TGTGCCACCAGCAGAGTCAGAGGGACTAGCGGGGGCGTTAGCTCCTACAATGAGCAGTTCTTC CATSRVRGTSGGVSSYNEQFF TRBV15 TRBD2 - TRBJ2-1
TGTGCCAGCAGTTCCACGGGGAGTACTAACTATGGCTACACCTTC CASSSTGSTNYGYTF TRBV27 - - TRBJ1-2
TGTGCCAGCAGCCCTCCCGGGACGGGACTCTACGAGCAGTACTTC CASSPPGTGLYEQYF TRBV11-2 - - TRBJ2-7
TGTGCCAGCAGCCAAGTTCAGAGTAGCGGCGAGCAGTACTTC CASSQVQSSGEQYF TRBV3-1/TRBV3-2 - - TRBJ2-7
TGCGCCAGCAGCTGGGCAGGGGAATCTGGTGAGCAGTTCTTC CASSWAGESGEQFF TRBV5-1 - - TRBJ2-1
TGTGCCAGCAGCTTCCGCGGAACGGGAATGACCGGGGAGCTGTTTTTT CASSFRGTGMTGELFF TRBV5-6 - - TRBJ2-2
TGTGCCAGCAGTGTCTCGACAGGGGATGGCTACACCTTC CASSVSTGDGYTF TRBV25-1 TRBD1 - TRBJ1-2
TGTGCCAGCAGTTCCCGACTAGCGGGGAATGGGAATGAGCAGTTCTTC CASSSRLAGNGNEQFF TRBV6-6 TRBD2 - TRBJ2-1
TGTGCCAGCTCACCCGGACAGTATCATGGCTACACCTTC CASSPGQYHGYTF TRBV18 - - TRBJ1-2
TGTGCCAGCAGCCCGTCGGGGGGCGAGGCCGGGGAGCTGTTTTTT CASSPSGGEAGELFF TRBV5-4 - - TRBJ2-2
TGTGCCAGCAGTGATGGTCGGGGGGGCCGGGTCTTC CASSDGRGGRVF TRBV6-4 TRBD2 - TRBJ2-1
TGTGCCAGCAGTGACCCTCCCGCAGGGGGAGCAGATACGCAGTATTTT CASSDPPAGGADTQYF TRBV2 TRBD1 - TRBJ2-3
TGTGCCAGCTCACCGGGACAGGGGATCACCTACGAGCAGTACTTC CASSPGQGITYEQYF TRBV18 TRBD1 - TRBJ2-7
TGTGCCAGCAGTTACGGCGGGAGGACAGATACGCAGTATTTT CASSYGGRTDTQYF TRBV6-5 TRBD2 - TRBJ2-3
TGTGCCAGCAGTCGTGTAGAGGGACAGGGCTTCTATGGCTACACCTTC CASSRVEGQGFYGYTF TRBV28 TRBD1 - TRBJ1-2
TGTGCCAGCGGACTTTCAGAAGAGACCCAGTACTTC CASGLSEETQYF TRBV2 - once TRBJ2-5
TGCGCCAGCAGCCAAGATGCTAGCGGGAGTTACAATGAGCAGTTCTTC CASSQDASGSYNEQFF TRBV4-1 TRBD2 - TRBJ2-1